The 2 T cell receptor beta chains in this list originate from one sample, sequenced in a study of beta chain features in type 1 diabetes. The entirety of the isolated RNA underwent reverse transcription, so expressed TCRB transcripts were sequenced. The table came from immunoSEQ multiplex PCR; TCRdb's copy has only in-frame clones and leaves some out. The data contain approximately 38,000 clones, approximately 60% of them seen just once; the ten biggest clones take up approximately 2%. The source material was Tregs from blood. The receptors derive from a woman aged 25-40 years in good health.

The CDR3 sequence is CASRTSGRGADTQYF. The CDR3 DNA is TGTGCCAGCAGGACCTCAGGGCGGGGGGCAGATACGCAGTATTTT. The chain combines TRBV6-6 with TRBJ2-3, with TRBD2 matching 8 bases. Trimming took 6 bases from V and 4 from J; bases not matched to a gene: 9. This CDR3 is built from 15 residues. Germline CDR1 and CDR2: MNHNY and SVGAGI (reference sequence).

The chain joins TRBV28 to TRBJ2-7; no reliable D call. CDR1 and CDR2 from the germline V gene are MDHEN and SYDVKM. The CDR3 length is 15 residues. Between the trimmed V and J ends, which lost 8 bases and 0 bases, there was a span of 17 bases. CDR3 bases: TGTGCCAGCGAGAGTCCAGGATTGAGCTCCTACGAGCAGTACTTC. Amino acid sequence: CASESPGLSSYEQYF. The complete variable domain, with remaining parts taken from reference TRBV28 and TRBJ2-7, reads DVKVTQSSRYLVKRTGEKVFLECVQDMDHENMFWYRQDPGLGLRLIYFSYDVKMKEKGDIPEGYSVSREKKERFSLILESASTNQTSMYLCASESPGLSSYEQYFGPGTRLTVT.